This TCR beta chain was documented in a study of CD8 T cells in ankylosing spondylitis. Findings of the study overall: What seemed typical of ankylosing spondylitis blood was a TCR beta motif built from roughly eight highly homologous variants.

For TCR beta, libraries came from quantitative 5'-RACE with molecular barcodes. TCRdb independently ran MiXCR on the 5' RACE reads; one entry per CDR3 protein. The sample carries about 160,000 distinct CDR3 sequences, around a tenth recorded once. The V and J ends lost 3 bases and 12 bases, in that order; junction bases with no gene match: 23. The CDR3 runs 18 residues. CDR1 and CDR2 (germline): MGHRA, YSYEKL. In the case of this clonotype: The antigen is unknown.

The gene calls are TRBV4-1 and TRBJ2-1; TRBD1 matches 7 bases. The material sequenced was blood, either unsorted or a sorted T cell fraction (not recorded which). This clonotype originated in a female donor with ankylosing spondylitis or in good health (not recorded which). CDR3 sequence: CASSHQTATGTEGFGQFF. CDR3 sequence (DNA): TGCGCCAGCAGCCACCAAACGGCGACGGGGACAGAGGGGTTTGGGCAGTTCTTC.